This TCR beta chain was recorded in a study of immune reconstitution after stem cell transplant in scleroderma (dated by TCRdb to the late 2010s). Receptor libraries were prepared by RT-PCR. For sequencing, an Illumina MiSeq was employed. TCRdb reworked the public reads: Q25 trimming with fastp, MiXCR clone assembly, productive beta chains retained. A single entry per CDR3 protein holds the most common genes and DNA from its merged rows. The sample profile shows a few thousand distinct CDR3 sequences; 5% to 6% of them were found once. In total, the top ten clones hold 15% of the sample. Compared with the rest of its sample, this clonotype is medium-sized (0.01 to 0.1%). Its antigen specificity is not known. No base quality information exists; no much larger clone differs at one position. The clonotype was recovered from a female donor with systemic sclerosis. Sample acquisition took place before or after autologous hematopoietic stem cell transplantation (not recorded which).

Read as DNA, the sequence is TGCGCCAGCAGCAGGACTAGCGGGGCCTACAATGAGCAGTTCTTC. Its product reads: CASSRTSGAYNEQFF. The chain is encoded by TRBV5-1 joined to TRBJ2-1; TRBD2 matches 12 bases in the middle. CDR1 SGHRS and CDR2 YFSETQ were looked up in the germline V gene. Ends trimmed: V by 4 bases, J by 2 bases; bases unmatched to a gene: 1. The CDR3 goes from the cysteine to the phenylalanine over 15 residues. Of all the DNA, just the CDR3 is kept, 45 bases in frame from base 1.